A selection of T cell receptor beta chains follows, all from one sample in a study of shared clonotypes between healthy human individuals. Some clones are missing from TCRdb's copy, which holds only in-frame ones; the method was immunoSEQ multiplex PCR. There are a few million clones in the sample; roughly nine tenths occur only once, and under 0.15% lies in the top ten. The sample consisted of naive CD4+ T cells sorted from blood. The origin of the receptors is a man between 18 and 35 years old in good health. The CDR3 runs from the conserved cysteine through the conserved F or W. The D gene is left open where the match is weak. Some rows mark clone size as missing; the rest say once, few, many or name a class of expanded clone.

CDR3 protein: CASSRSYLNTEAFF
CDR3 DNA: TGTGCCAGCAGTCGGTCGTACCTGAACACTGAAGCTTTCTTT
J gene: TRBJ1-1
CDR3 length: 14
V gene: TRBV6-6
D gene: -
clone size: -

CDR3 protein: CASSGQGPQHF
CDR3 DNA: TGTGCCAGCTCAGGACAGGGACCCCAGCATTTT
J gene: TRBJ1-5
CDR3 length: 11
V gene: TRBV18
D gene: TRBD1
clone size: -

CDR3 protein: CASSQDGASPLHF
CDR3 DNA: TGCGCCAGCAGCCAGGATGGGGCTTCACCCCTCCACTTT
J gene: TRBJ1-6
CDR3 length: 13
V gene: TRBV5-1
D gene: -
clone size: -

CDR3 protein: CAWGVREIEFF
CDR3 DNA: TGTGCCTGGGGGGTGCGGGAGATAGAGTTCTTC
J gene: TRBJ2-1
CDR3 length: 11
V gene: TRBV30
D gene: TRBD2
clone size: -

CDR3 protein: CASSPPRGHAYEQYF
CDR3 DNA: TGTGCCAGCAGCCCTCCGCGGGGTCATGCTTACGAGCAGTACTTC
J gene: TRBJ2-7
CDR3 length: 15
V gene: TRBV28
D gene: -
clone size: -

CDR3 protein: CATSLAGQGSTGELFF
CDR3 DNA: TGCGCCACCTCCCTCGCGGGACAGGGGTCTACCGGGGAGCTGTTTTTT
J gene: TRBJ2-2
CDR3 length: 16
V gene: TRBV10-1
D gene: TRBD1
clone size: few

CDR3 protein: CASSFFALQWGEQYF
CDR3 DNA: TGTGCCAGCAGCTTTTTTGCGCTGCAGTGGGGGGAGCAGTACTTC
J gene: TRBJ2-7
CDR3 length: 15
V gene: TRBV5-6
D gene: -
clone size: -

CDR3 protein: CASRTGTQGSEQFF
CDR3 DNA: TGTGCCAGCAGGACCGGGACTCAGGGGTCTGAGCAGTTCTTC
J gene: TRBJ2-1
CDR3 length: 14
V gene: TRBV6-1
D gene: -
clone size: -

CDR3 protein: CAIIEGLGEKLFF
CDR3 DNA: TGTGCCATTATAGAGGGGCTCGGTGAAAAACTGTTTTTT
J gene: TRBJ1-4
CDR3 length: 13
V gene: TRBV7-9
D gene: -
clone size: -

CDR3 protein: CASSQGTSGGQETQYF
CDR3 DNA: TGCGCCAGCAGCCAGGGGACTAGCGGGGGGCAAGAGACCCAGTACTTC
J gene: TRBJ2-5
CDR3 length: 16
V gene: TRBV4-1
D gene: TRBD2
clone size: -

CDR3 protein: CASGLTKTYTF
CDR3 DNA: TGTGCTAGTGGTTTGACCAAGACTTACACCTTC
J gene: TRBJ1-2
CDR3 length: 11
V gene: TRBV12-5
D gene: -
clone size: -

CDR3 protein: CASSLVTSGRNEQFF
CDR3 DNA: TGCGCCAGCAGCTTGGTGACTAGCGGGAGGAATGAGCAGTTCTTC
J gene: TRBJ2-1
CDR3 length: 15
V gene: TRBV5-1
D gene: TRBD2
clone size: -

CDR3 protein: CASRTGTSGQHYSYEQYF
CDR3 DNA: TGTGCCAGCAGGACCGGGACTAGCGGCCAACACTATTCCTACGAGCAGTACTTC
J gene: TRBJ2-7
CDR3 length: 18
V gene: TRBV2
D gene: TRBD2
clone size: -

CDR3 protein: CSVVRSEFWEETQYF
CDR3 DNA: TGCAGCGTTGTGAGGAGCGAGTTTTGGGAAGAGACCCAGTACTTC
J gene: TRBJ2-5
CDR3 length: 15
V gene: TRBV29-1
D gene: -
clone size: -

CDR3 protein: CASSPFGDHYGYTF
CDR3 DNA: TGTGCCAGCAGCCCCTTCGGGGATCACTATGGCTACACCTTC
J gene: TRBJ1-2
CDR3 length: 14
V gene: TRBV7-2
D gene: -
clone size: -

CDR3 protein: CASRAEVGFYYEQYF
CDR3 DNA: TGTGCCAGCAGAGCTGAGGTGGGATTCTACTACGAGCAGTACTTC
J gene: TRBJ2-7
CDR3 length: 15
V gene: TRBV2
D gene: -
clone size: -

CDR3 protein: CAISSQDLARSPLHF
CDR3 DNA: TGTGCCATCAGTAGTCAGGACCTTGCGAGGTCACCCCTCCACTTT
J gene: TRBJ1-6
CDR3 length: 15
V gene: TRBV10-3
D gene: -
clone size: -

CDR3 protein: CASSQVSGSGANVLTF
CDR3 DNA: TGCGCCAGCAGCCAAGTCTCTGGCTCTGGGGCCAACGTCCTGACTTTC
J gene: TRBJ2-6
CDR3 length: 16
V gene: TRBV4-1
D gene: -
clone size: -

CDR3 protein: CASSYWLAGINEQYF
CDR3 DNA: TGTGCCAGCAGTTACTGGTTAGCGGGAATCAACGAGCAGTACTTC
J gene: TRBJ2-7
CDR3 length: 15
V gene: TRBV6-5
D gene: TRBD2
clone size: -

CDR3 protein: CASSPRGVSSYNEQFF
CDR3 DNA: TGCGCCAGCAGCCCTCGGGGGGTGAGCTCCTACAATGAGCAGTTCTTC
J gene: TRBJ2-1
CDR3 length: 16
V gene: TRBV5-1
D gene: TRBD2
clone size: -

CDR3 protein: CSVEEGQGVRYGEKLFF
CDR3 DNA: TGCAGCGTTGAAGAGGGACAGGGGGTGAGGTATGGTGAAAAACTGTTTTTT
J gene: TRBJ1-4
CDR3 length: 17
V gene: TRBV29-1
D gene: TRBD1
clone size: -

CDR3 protein: CASSPPRGASTDTQYF
CDR3 DNA: TGCGCCAGCAGCCCGCCCCGGGGGGCAAGCACAGATACGCAGTATTTT
J gene: TRBJ2-3
CDR3 length: 16
V gene: TRBV4-3
D gene: -
clone size: once

CDR3 protein: CASSSQNSNQPQHF
CDR3 DNA: TGTGCCAGCAGCTCCCAAAATAGCAATCAGCCCCAGCATTTT
J gene: TRBJ1-5
CDR3 length: 14
V gene: TRBV7-9
D gene: -
clone size: few

CDR3 protein: CASSFQGSESETQYF
CDR3 DNA: TGTGCCAGCAGTTTTCAGGGATCAGAGTCGGAGACCCAGTACTTC
J gene: TRBJ2-5
CDR3 length: 15
V gene: TRBV27
D gene: -
clone size: -

CDR3 protein: CASSLVIGTAGELFF
CDR3 DNA: TGTGCCAGCAGTTTAGTGATCGGTACCGCCGGGGAGCTGTTTTTT
J gene: TRBJ2-2
CDR3 length: 15
V gene: TRBV28
D gene: -
clone size: -

CDR3 protein: CATSRETAGYEQYF
CDR3 DNA: TGTGCCACCAGCAGGGAGACAGCCGGCTACGAGCAGTACTTC
J gene: TRBJ2-7
CDR3 length: 14
V gene: TRBV15
D gene: -
clone size: -

CDR3 protein: CASSSQGRGESSYEQYF
CDR3 DNA: TGTGCCAGTAGTTCCCAGGGGAGAGGGGAAAGCTCCTACGAGCAGTACTTC
J gene: TRBJ2-7
CDR3 length: 17
V gene: TRBV19
D gene: -
clone size: once

CDR3 protein: CASSRDYQENEQFF
CDR3 DNA: TGTGCTAGCAGCCGGGACTACCAAGAAAATGAGCAGTTCTTC
J gene: TRBJ2-1
CDR3 length: 14
V gene: TRBV7-7
D gene: TRBD2
clone size: once

CDR3 protein: CASSLVWDRGTGELFF
CDR3 DNA: TGCGCCAGCAGCTTGGTGTGGGACAGGGGCACCGGGGAGCTGTTTTTT
J gene: TRBJ2-2
CDR3 length: 16
V gene: TRBV5-1
D gene: TRBD1
clone size: -

CDR3 protein: CASSQDTPSGRLIDNEQFF
CDR3 DNA: TGCGCCAGCAGCCAAGATACGCCTAGCGGGAGGTTAATCGACAATGAGCAGTTCTTC
J gene: TRBJ2-1
CDR3 length: 19
V gene: TRBV4-1
D gene: TRBD2
clone size: -

CDR3 protein: CASTGLVADTQYF
CDR3 DNA: TGTGCCAGCACGGGACTAGTTGCTGATACGCAGTATTTT
J gene: TRBJ2-3
CDR3 length: 13
V gene: TRBV25-1
D gene: TRBD2
clone size: -

CDR3 protein: CASSESLTDGQPQHF
CDR3 DNA: TGTGCCAGCAGTGAATCCCTGACAGATGGGCAGCCCCAGCATTTT
J gene: TRBJ1-5
CDR3 length: 15
V gene: TRBV25-1
D gene: -
clone size: -

CDR3 protein: CASSLAQVSTNEKLFF
CDR3 DNA: TGTGCCAGCAGCTTAGCCCAGGTCTCAACTAATGAAAAACTGTTTTTT
J gene: TRBJ1-4
CDR3 length: 16
V gene: TRBV7-9
D gene: -
clone size: -

CDR3 protein: CASSLGTVSEQFF
CDR3 DNA: TGTGCCAGCAGCTTGGGGACAGTCAGTGAGCAGTTCTTC
J gene: TRBJ2-1
CDR3 length: 13
V gene: TRBV7-2
D gene: TRBD1
clone size: -

CDR3 protein: CASSPSSGNTIYF
CDR3 DNA: TGTGCCAGCAGCCCTAGTTCAGGAAACACCATATATTTT
J gene: TRBJ1-3
CDR3 length: 13
V gene: TRBV7-2
D gene: -
clone size: once

CDR3 protein: CASSLALGATETQYF
CDR3 DNA: TGCGCCAGCAGCTTGGCCCTGGGCGCAACAGAGACCCAGTACTTC
J gene: TRBJ2-5
CDR3 length: 15
V gene: TRBV5-1
D gene: -
clone size: -

CDR3 protein: CSLTKGTGRIRTDTQYF
CDR3 DNA: TGCAGCCTAACGAAGGGGACAGGGAGGATTCGCACAGATACGCAGTATTTT
J gene: TRBJ2-3
CDR3 length: 17
V gene: TRBV29-1
D gene: TRBD1
clone size: -

CDR3 protein: CASTPGHPTDTQYF
CDR3 DNA: TGTGCCAGCACTCCGGGACACCCCACAGATACGCAGTATTTT
J gene: TRBJ2-3
CDR3 length: 14
V gene: TRBV7-9
D gene: -
clone size: -

CDR3 protein: CSGRLAVQETQYF
CDR3 DNA: TGCAGCGGGAGACTAGCGGTCCAAGAGACCCAGTACTTC
J gene: TRBJ2-5
CDR3 length: 13
V gene: TRBV29-1
D gene: TRBD2
clone size: -

CDR3 protein: CASNPGAEAFF
CDR3 DNA: TGTGCCAGCAATCCAGGTGCTGAAGCTTTCTTT
J gene: TRBJ1-1
CDR3 length: 11
V gene: TRBV28
D gene: -
clone size: -

CDR3 protein: CASSFSGRGDTQYF
CDR3 DNA: TGTGCCAGCAGTTTTAGCGGTAGGGGAGATACGCAGTATTTT
J gene: TRBJ2-3
CDR3 length: 14
V gene: TRBV7-2
D gene: -
clone size: -

CDR3 protein: CASSLALVSLNSPLHF
CDR3 DNA: TGTGCCAGCAGCTTAGCCTTAGTGTCTCTCAATTCACCCCTCCACTTT
J gene: TRBJ1-6
CDR3 length: 16
V gene: TRBV7-2
D gene: -
clone size: -

CDR3 protein: CAWSGTTGTHAFF
CDR3 DNA: TGTGCCTGGAGTGGCACCACCGGGACCCATGCTTTCTTT
J gene: TRBJ1-1
CDR3 length: 13
V gene: TRBV30
D gene: -
clone size: -

CDR3 protein: CASSPVGGVETQYF
CDR3 DNA: TGTGCCAGTAGTCCGGTCGGGGGCGTCGAGACCCAGTACTTC
J gene: TRBJ2-5
CDR3 length: 14
V gene: TRBV19
D gene: -
clone size: -

CDR3 protein: CAGQGSYEQYF
CDR3 DNA: TGTGCCGGACAGGGCTCCTACGAGCAGTACTTC
J gene: TRBJ2-7
CDR3 length: 11
V gene: TRBV30
D gene: TRBD1
clone size: -

CDR3 protein: CASSATPGVDTQYF
CDR3 DNA: TGCGCCAGCAGCGCCACCCCAGGGGTAGATACGCAGTATTTT
J gene: TRBJ2-3
CDR3 length: 14
V gene: TRBV5-1
D gene: -
clone size: -

CDR3 protein: CASSLAGNSNQPQHF
CDR3 DNA: TGCGCCAGCAGCTTGGCAGGAAATAGCAATCAGCCCCAGCATTTT
J gene: TRBJ1-5
CDR3 length: 15
V gene: TRBV5-1
D gene: -
clone size: -

CDR3 protein: CASSQQGESSHEQYF
CDR3 DNA: TGCGCCAGCAGCCAGCAGGGAGAATCTTCTCACGAGCAGTACTTC
J gene: TRBJ2-7
CDR3 length: 15
V gene: TRBV4-3
D gene: -
clone size: -

CDR3 protein: CASSVGTGNGNEQFF
CDR3 DNA: TGTGCCAGCAGCGTAGGAACAGGGAATGGTAATGAGCAGTTCTTC
J gene: TRBJ2-1
CDR3 length: 15
V gene: TRBV9
D gene: -
clone size: once

CDR3 protein: CASSQRQGTGELFF
CDR3 DNA: TGCGCCAGCAGTCAACGGCAGGGGACCGGGGAGCTGTTTTTT
J gene: TRBJ2-2
CDR3 length: 14
V gene: TRBV23-1
D gene: -
clone size: -

CDR3 protein: CASSQRHLSSYEQYF
CDR3 DNA: TGTGCCAGCAGCCAAAGACACCTGAGCTCCTACGAGCAGTACTTC
J gene: TRBJ2-7
CDR3 length: 15
V gene: TRBV6-5
D gene: -
clone size: -

CDR3 protein: CASSPGQGSSYEQYF
CDR3 DNA: TGTGCCAGCTCACCTGGACAGGGGAGTTCCTACGAGCAGTACTTC
J gene: TRBJ2-7
CDR3 length: 15
V gene: TRBV18
D gene: TRBD1
clone size: -

CDR3 protein: CAWTLGDRRNSPLHF
CDR3 DNA: TGTGCCTGGACGTTAGGGGACAGACGTAATTCACCCCTCCACTTT
J gene: TRBJ1-6
CDR3 length: 15
V gene: TRBV30
D gene: TRBD1
clone size: -

CDR3 protein: CASSPPGTGNHVGYEQYF
CDR3 DNA: TGTGCTAGCAGCCCACCCGGGACAGGGAATCATGTAGGGTACGAGCAGTACTTC
J gene: TRBJ2-7
CDR3 length: 18
V gene: TRBV7-7
D gene: TRBD1
clone size: -

CDR3 protein: CASSTQEGTGGWTDTQYF
CDR3 DNA: TGTGCCAGCAGCACCCAAGAAGGTACAGGGGGCTGGACAGATACGCAGTATTTT
J gene: TRBJ2-3
CDR3 length: 18
V gene: TRBV9
D gene: TRBD1
clone size: -